The TCR beta chain under discussion was sequenced for a study of PD-1 blockade in mismatch repair-deficient tumors. Study findings and constraints: Tumor-resident clones, often undetectable pretreatment in blood, expanded then contracted after pembrolizumab.

Here immunoSEQ multiplex PCR was the method, and the copy in TCRdb shows in-frame clones only, minus some. The sample yields tens of thousands of clones, more than 70% seen once. PCR or immunohistochemistry showed mismatch repair deficiency in every enrolled patient. TCR sequencing covered a few patients who responded to pembrolizumab. To note about this clone: Its antigen is currently unknown.

CDR3 length: 17 residues. Trimming left V 1 base short and J 0 bases short, with 14 bases between. Germline values: CDR1 MGHRA, CDR2 YSYEKL. The source is an adult with mismatch repair-deficient cancer. J is TRBJ2-3 and V is TRBV4-1; D not resolved. The specimen was PBMCs, collected less than 7 weeks after starting pembrolizumab. The CDR3 DNA follows: TGCGCCAGCAGCCAAGGAATAGTATCTACTAGCACAGATACGCAGTATTTT. It yields the protein CASSQGIVSTSTDTQYF.